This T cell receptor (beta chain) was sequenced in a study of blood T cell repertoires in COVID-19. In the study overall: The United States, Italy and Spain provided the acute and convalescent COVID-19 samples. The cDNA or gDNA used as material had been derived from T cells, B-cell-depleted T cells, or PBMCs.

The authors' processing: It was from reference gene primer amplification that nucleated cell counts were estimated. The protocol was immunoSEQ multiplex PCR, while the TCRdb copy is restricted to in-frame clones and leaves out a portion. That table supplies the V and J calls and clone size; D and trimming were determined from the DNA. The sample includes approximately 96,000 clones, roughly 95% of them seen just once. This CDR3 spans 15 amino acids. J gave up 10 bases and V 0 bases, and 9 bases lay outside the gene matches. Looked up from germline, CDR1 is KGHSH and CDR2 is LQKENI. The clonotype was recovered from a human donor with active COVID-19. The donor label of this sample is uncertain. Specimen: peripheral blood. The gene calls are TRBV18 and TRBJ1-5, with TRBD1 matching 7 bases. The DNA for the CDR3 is TGTGCCAGCTCACCACCGGGGACAGCCGGGGAACCCCAGCATTTT. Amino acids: CASSPPGTAGEPQHF.